The sequence of this T cell receptor (beta chain) was determined in a study of blood T cell repertoires in COVID-19. The wider study: The United States, Italy and Spain provided the acute and convalescent COVID-19 samples. From T cells, B-cell-depleted T cells, or PBMCs came the material, which was cDNA or gDNA.

In the authors' methods: Cell counts per sample came from amplifying reference gene primers. TCRdb's copy holds only in-frame clones and misses some; the assay was immunoSEQ multiplex PCR. V and J calls and clone size are copied from that table; D and trimming were computed from the DNA. The profile covers approximately 220,000 clones, with around nine tenths appearing a single time and about 3% taken by the ten largest. Sequencing was performed on peripheral blood. This sequence originates from a man aged 55 to 70 with acute or convalescent COVID-19.

The CDR3 bases are TGTGCCAGCAGTCAATACGGGGACAGGGGTAATTCACCCCTCCACTTT. It specifies CASSQYGDRGNSPLHF. The chain combines TRBV6-6 with TRBJ1-6, with 10 bases fitting TRBD1. With V trimmed by 5 bases and J by 6 bases, 7 bases remained unmatched. There are 16 residues in the CDR3. Germline-derived CDR1 and CDR2 are MNHNY and SVGAGI (reference sequence).